This record concerns one TCR beta chain sequence. The sample comes from a study of CD8 T cells in Susac syndrome. A quantity of about 0.5 to 1 ug RNA underwent reverse transcription using random hexamers. Amplification of TCR beta CDR3 used immunoSEQ multiplex PCR across 54 Vbeta and 13 Jbeta. TCRdb redid the calling of the immunoSEQ multiplex PCR reads with MiXCR, one entry per CDR3 protein. The sample has 90,000 to 110,000 distinct CDR3 sequences; roughly 95% are singletons. In contrast to the negatively isolated CD8+ and CD4+ T cells, TEMRA cells were FACS-enriched. V lost 8 bases and J lost 5, with 12 bases in between. CDR1 is SEHNR and CDR2 is FQNEAQ in the germline V gene (reference sequence). The CDR3 consists of 12 residues.

The sequence was collected from a human donor in good health. The chain recombines TRBV7-9 with TRBJ2-5, with D possibly called TRBD1 or TRBD2 (6 bases each). Sequencing was done on a sample of CD4+ T cells from PBMCs. CDR3 sequence reads: CASGSGGETQYF. The CDR3, as DNA: TGTGCCAGCGGCTCCGGGGGCGAGACCCAGTACTTC.